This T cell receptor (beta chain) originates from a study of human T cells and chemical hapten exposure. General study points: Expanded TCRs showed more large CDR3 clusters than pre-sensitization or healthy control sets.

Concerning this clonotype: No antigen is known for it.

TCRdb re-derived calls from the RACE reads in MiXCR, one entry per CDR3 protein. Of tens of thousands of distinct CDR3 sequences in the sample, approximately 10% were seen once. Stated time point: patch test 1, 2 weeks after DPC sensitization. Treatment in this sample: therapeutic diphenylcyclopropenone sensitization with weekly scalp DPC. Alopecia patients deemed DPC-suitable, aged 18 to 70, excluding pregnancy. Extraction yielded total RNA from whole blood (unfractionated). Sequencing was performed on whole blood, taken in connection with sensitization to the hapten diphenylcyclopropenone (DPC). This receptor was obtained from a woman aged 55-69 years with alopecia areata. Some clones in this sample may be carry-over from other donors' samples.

CDR3 coding DNA: TGCGCCAGCAGCTTGGGGGGCTCTAGGCGTTACGAGCAGTACTTC. Translating it yields CASSLGGSRRYEQYF. The J gene is TRBJ2-7, the V gene TRBV5-1; D may be TRBD1 (5 bases). Trimming pared 0 bases from V and 4 bases from J, leaving 14 bases between. The CDR3 totals 15 residues. CDR1 is SGHRS and CDR2 is YFSETQ in the germline V gene.